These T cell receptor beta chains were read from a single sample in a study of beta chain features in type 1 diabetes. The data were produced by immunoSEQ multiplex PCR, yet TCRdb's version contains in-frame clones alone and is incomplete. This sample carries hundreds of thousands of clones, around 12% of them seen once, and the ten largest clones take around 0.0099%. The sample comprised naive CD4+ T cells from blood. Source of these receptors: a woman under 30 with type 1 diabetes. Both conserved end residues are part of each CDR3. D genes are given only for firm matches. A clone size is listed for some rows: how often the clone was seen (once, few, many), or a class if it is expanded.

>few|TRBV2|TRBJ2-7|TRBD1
TGTGCCAGCGCCGGGACAGGGTCCTACGAGCAGTACTTC
CASAGTGSYEQYF
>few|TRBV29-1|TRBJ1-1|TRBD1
TGCAGCGGGGGAAGGGACAGGGGGCTAAACACTGAAGCTTTCTTT
CSGGRDRGLNTEAFF
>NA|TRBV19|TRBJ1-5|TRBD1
TGTGCCAGTACTCCGGGACAGAAGGAAAATCAGCCCCAGCATTTT
CASTPGQKENQPQHF
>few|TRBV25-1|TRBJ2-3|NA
TGTGCCAGCAGTGTAACTGGCACAGATACGCAGTATTTT
CASSVTGTDTQYF
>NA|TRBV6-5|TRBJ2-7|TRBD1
TGTGCCAGCAGTTACCCGACAGGGTCGGGGACCTACGAGCAGTACTTC
CASSYPTGSGTYEQYF
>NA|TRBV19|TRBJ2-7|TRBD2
TGTGCCAGTAATCGGAGCGGGATCTCCTACGAGCAGTACTTC
CASNRSGISYEQYF
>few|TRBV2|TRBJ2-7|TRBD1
TGTGCCAGCAGTGGAGGGACAGGGGTCTACGAGCAGTACTTC
CASSGGTGVYEQYF
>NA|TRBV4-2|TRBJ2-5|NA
TGTGCCAGCAGCCAAGATAAGCAGGGGCGAGAGACCCAGTACTTC
CASSQDKQGRETQYF
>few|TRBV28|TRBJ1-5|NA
TGTGCCAGCAGTGTAACAGGGACATATAGCAATCAGCCCCAGCATTTT
CASSVTGTYSNQPQHF
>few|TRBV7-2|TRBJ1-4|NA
TGTGCCAGCAGCCGAAACACCGGAGGCGAAAAACTGTTTTTT
CASSRNTGGEKLFF
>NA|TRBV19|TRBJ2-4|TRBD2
TGTGCCAGTACTAGCGGGGCGTTTGGCGAAAACATTCAGTACTTC
CASTSGAFGENIQYF
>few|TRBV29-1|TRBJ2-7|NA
TGCAGCGTTGAAGTTTTCGACGAGCAGTACTTC
CSVEVFDEQYF
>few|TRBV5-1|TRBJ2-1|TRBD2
TGCGCCAGCAGCTTGGGGACTAGCAATGAGCAGTTCTTC
CASSLGTSNEQFF
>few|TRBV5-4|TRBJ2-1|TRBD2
TGTGCCAGCAGCTTGGGTTCTAGCGGGAGCGGTGAGCAGTTCTTC
CASSLGSSGSGEQFF
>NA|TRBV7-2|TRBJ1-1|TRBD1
TGTGCCAGCAGCTTAGTGGGACAGGCGAACACTGAAGCTTTCTTT
CASSLVGQANTEAFF
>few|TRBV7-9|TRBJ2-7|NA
TGTGCCAGCAGCTTACACTCCTACGAGCAGTACTTC
CASSLHSYEQYF
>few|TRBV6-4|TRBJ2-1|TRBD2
TGTGCCAGCAGTGAGTGGGGCGGGAGTCTTGAGCAGTTCTTC
CASSEWGGSLEQFF
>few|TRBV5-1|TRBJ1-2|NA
TGCGCCAGCAGCCCAAAGCACGGGGGAGGCGGCGGCTACACCTTC
CASSPKHGGGGGYTF
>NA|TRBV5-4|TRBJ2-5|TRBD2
TGTGCCAGCAGCCCGGAACTAGCGGGGGGTGAGGAGACCCAGTACTTC
CASSPELAGGEETQYF
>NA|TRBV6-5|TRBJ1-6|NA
TGTGCCAGCAGAAGAGATCGGTATAATTCACCCCTCCACTTT
CASRRDRYNSPLHF
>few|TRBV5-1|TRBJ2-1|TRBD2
TGCGCCAGCAGCACCCTTTCGGGGGGATCCTACAATGAGCAGTTCTTC
CASSTLSGGSYNEQFF
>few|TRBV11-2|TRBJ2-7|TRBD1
TGTGCCAGCAGCCTTCGGACAGGGGGCCTCTACGAGCAGTACTTC
CASSLRTGGLYEQYF
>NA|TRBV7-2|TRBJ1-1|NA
TGTGCCAGCTCCCAGGGGAACACTGAAGCTTTCTTT
CASSQGNTEAFF
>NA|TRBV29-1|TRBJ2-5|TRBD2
TGCAGCGTGACCGGGGGGGGGCAAGAGACCCAGTACTTC
CSVTGGGQETQYF
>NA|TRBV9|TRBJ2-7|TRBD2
TGTGCCAGCAGCGTAGGTCTACCGGGACTAGCGGGAAACGAGCAGTACTTC
CASSVGLPGLAGNEQYF
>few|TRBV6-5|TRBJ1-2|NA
TGTGCCAGCACCCCTTCCGGGTTCGAATATGGCTACACCTTC
CASTPSGFEYGYTF
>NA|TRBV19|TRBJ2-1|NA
TGTGCCAGTAGTATTTCCCTAGGTGAGCAGTTCTTC
CASSISLGEQFF
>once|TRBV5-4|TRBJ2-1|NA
TGTGCCAGCAGCCCGCTCACCCCGGGGGTATCCTACAATGAGCAGTTCTTC
CASSPLTPGVSYNEQFF
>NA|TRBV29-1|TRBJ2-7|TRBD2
TGCAGCGTAGTAGCGGGGGGCAGCTCCTACGAGCAGTACTTC
CSVVAGGSSYEQYF
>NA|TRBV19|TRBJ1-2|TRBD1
TGTGCCAGTAGTATAGTCTCGGGACAGTATGGCTACACCTTC
CASSIVSGQYGYTF